This T cell receptor (beta chain) was sequenced for a study of regulatory T cells in long-lasting Graves disease. For the study at large: Persistent Graves' disease meant over 5 years of antithyroid drugs with positive TSH receptor antibodies.

To make TCR beta libraries, researchers used iRepertoire HTBI primers and Arm-PCR of CDR3 regions. TCRdb ran MiXCR on the multiplex PCR reads and lists one entry per CDR3 protein. The table records fewer than 600,000 distinct CDR3 sequences, approximately 22% of them present only once. Time point noted: persistent/refractory GD, antithyroid drugs over 5 years with positive TRAb. Generation of the TCR library employed RNA extracted from PBMCs. Study-wide points: Accuracy might have suffered from few samples. Whereas 966 public clonotypes were shared by new patients, persistent patients shared more, at under 3,000. Gene preferences differed: TRBV28, TRBJ1-2, TRBJ2-5 in persistent cases.

Concerning this clonotype itself: The antigen is undetermined.

Looked up from germline, CDR1 is SGHNT and CDR2 is YYREEE (reference sequence). The V gene lost 3 bases and the J gene lost 2 bases, with 8 bases spanning the gap. The CDR3 loop spans 13 amino acids. Sequencing used peripheral blood mononuclear cells (PBMCs), obtained when the disease was refractory, from a patient treated with antithyroid drugs. The receptor was isolated from a female donor with Graves disease. The chain is built from TRBV5-4 and TRBJ1-1, with D unresolved. The CDR3 reads CASSSAYNTEAFF. In nucleotides, the CDR3 is TGTGCCAGCAGCTCAGCTTACAACACTGAAGCTTTCTTT.